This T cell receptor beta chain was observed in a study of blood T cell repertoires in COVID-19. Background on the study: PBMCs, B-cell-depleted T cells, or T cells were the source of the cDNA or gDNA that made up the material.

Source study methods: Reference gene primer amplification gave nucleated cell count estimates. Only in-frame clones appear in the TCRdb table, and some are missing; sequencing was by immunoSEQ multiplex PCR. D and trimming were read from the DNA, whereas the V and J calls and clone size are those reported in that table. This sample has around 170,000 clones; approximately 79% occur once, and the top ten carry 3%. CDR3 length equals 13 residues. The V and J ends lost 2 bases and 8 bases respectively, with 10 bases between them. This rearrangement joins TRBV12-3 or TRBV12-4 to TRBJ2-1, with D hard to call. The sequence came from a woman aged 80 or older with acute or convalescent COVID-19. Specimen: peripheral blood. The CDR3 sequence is CASSLNGQDEQFF. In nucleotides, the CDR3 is TGTGCCAGCAGTTTAAACGGCCAGGATGAGCAGTTCTTC.